Reported below is one TCR beta chain. Its antigen is still unknown. Exclusion of a patient resulted from uncontrolled infection, other autoimmune disease, pregnancy or lactation. Used for diagnoses were clinical symptoms, serum thyroxine and TRAb, thyroid ultrasound and orbital computed tomography. These data belong to a study of T cells in Graves' hyperthyroidism and ophthalmopathy. Study-wide results and caveats: Prediction of ophthalmopathy progression came a median 6.5 months pre-onset. Most thyroid clonotypes expanded above 0.001 appeared in blood too.

V shed 5 bases and J shed 4 bases, with 18 bases lying between them. CDR1 SGHRS and CDR2 YFSETQ come from the germline V gene. The CDR3 is 15 amino acids. Amplification yielded TCR beta CDR3 regions, with RNA transcripts as the source. A first-round RT-PCR of the TCR CDR3 used the HTBI primer set. TCRdb passed the multiplex PCR reads through MiXCR, listing each CDR3 protein once. The data contain around 600,000 distinct CDR3 sequences, roughly 15% of them singletons. The chain carries TRBV5-1 and TRBJ1-2; D is perhaps TRBD1 (5 bases). The sequence was obtained from a woman in her 50s with Graves' ophthalmopathy. Sequencing was carried out using blood. The CDR3 nucleotides read TGCGCCAGCAGGGCGGGGGGTCGAGGAAGCTATGGCTACACCTTC. Protein sequence: CASRAGGRGSYGYTF.